Shown below are 16 T cell receptor beta chains from a single sample sequenced in a study of CD8+ T cells in alopecia areata. Treatment defined: oral pan-JAK inhibitor, 5-10 mg twice daily. RNA was isolated and reverse transcribed to cDNA, the sequencing template. Only in-frame clones appear in the TCRdb table, and some are missing; sequencing was by immunoSEQ multiplex PCR. The profile covers about 210,000 clones, with 40% to 55% appearing a single time and over 2% taken by the ten largest. This sample comprised CD4+ T cells sorted from blood, obtained at approximately week 37, from a patient treated with tofacitinib. These receptors were obtained from a human donor with alopecia areata.

This clone was found a few times. The CDR3 protein is CASSQVGGTEAFF. CDR3 nucleotides: TGTGCCAGCAGCCAAGTAGGGGGCACTGAAGCTTTCTTT. This chain uses TRBV4-2 with TRBJ1-1, with D maybe TRBD1 (6 bases). Trimming cost V 1 base and J 4 bases, with 7 bases left between them. Germline V gene data show CDR1 as LGHNA and CDR2 as YNFKEQ. There are 13 residues in the CDR3.

This rearrangement joins TRBV4-1 to TRBJ2-7, with TRBD1 matching over 9 bases. Germline V gene sequence: CDR1 MGHRA, CDR2 YSYEKL. CDR3 length equals 15 residues. V lost 1 base and J lost 2; bases outside the gene matches: 3. As DNA, the CDR3 is TGCGCCAGCAGCCAAGGGGACAGGGCTCCCTACGAGCAGTACTTC. It codes for CASSQGDRAPYEQYF.

This clone has only a few counts. This chain joins TRBV6-5 and TRBJ2-3, with unresolved D. The CDR3 runs 13 residues. V lost 5 bases and J lost 1, with 7 bases in between. Germline V gene lookup returns CDR1 MNHEY and CDR2 SVGAGI. The CDR3 region has the DNA TGTGCCAGCAGTCCCCCCGGCACAGATACGCAGTATTTT. It encodes CASSPPGTDTQYF.

This clone appeared a few times. The CDR3 protein is CASSTTLAKNIQYF. In DNA, the CDR3 is TGCGCCAGCAGTACCACCCTAGCCAAAAACATTCAGTACTTC. The chain recombines TRBV5-1 with TRBJ2-4; D ambiguous. The CDR3 runs to 14 residues. V was pared by 5 bases and J by 0 bases, with 9 bases between. In germline, CDR1 is SGHRS, CDR2 YFSETQ. Complete variable domain (other parts from reference TRBV5-1 and TRBJ2-4): KAGVTQTPRYLIKTRGQQVTLSCSPISGHRSVSWYQQTPGQGLQFLFEYFSETQRNKGNFPGRFSGRQFSNSRSEMNVSTLELGDSALYLCASSTTLAKNIQYFGAGTRLSVL.

This clone was found many times. This chain joins TRBV30 and TRBJ2-5; D is undetermined. Trimming removed 2 bases at V and 2 bases at J, with 6 bases between. Germline V lookup: CDR1 GTSNPN, CDR2 SVGIG (reference sequence). This CDR3 is built from 12 residues. CDR3 sequence: CAWSPWQETQYF. The CDR3 nucleotides are TGTGCCTGGAGTCCGTGGCAAGAGACCCAGTACTTC.

This sequence joins TRBV7-2 and TRBJ2-5; tentatively, D is TRBD2 (6 bases). CDR3 length: 15 residues. The germline gives CDR1 SGHTA, CDR2 FQGNSA. V lost 1 base and J 5 bases, leaving 14 bases between the germline ends. CDR3 in amino acids: CASSLGVLAWETQYF. In DNA, the CDR3 is TGTGCCAGCAGCTTAGGTGTACTAGCTTGGGAGACCCAGTACTTC.

The gene calls are TRBV7-2 and TRBJ1-1, with D possibly matching TRBD1 (5 bases). V lost 5 bases to trimming and J lost 8 bases, with 15 bases between them. Germline assignment: CDR1 SGHTA and CDR2 FQGNSA. The CDR3 runs to 13 residues. As DNA, the CDR3 is TGTGCCAGCAGCCTACAGACAGACTACGAAGCTTTCTTT. The encoded protein is CASSLQTDYEAFF.

This clone was counted only a few times. The chain links TRBV5-6 to TRBJ2-2, with D hard to call. Germline V gene sequence: CDR1 SGHDT, CDR2 YYEEEE. Trimming left V 2 bases short and J 6 bases short, with 11 bases between. The CDR3 contains 14 residues. The CDR3 DNA reads TGTGCCAGCAGCTTCGGTGAAGGCGCCGGGGAGCTGTTTTTT. This translates into CASSFGEGAGELFF.

This clone was picked up a small number of times. This chain uses TRBV23-1 with TRBJ2-4, with D maybe TRBD1 (5 bases). TRBV23-1 is sorted into the ORF group, with uncertain function. The ends were cut back, 8 bases at V and 5 bases at J, with 10 bases in the middle. This CDR3 has 12 residues. The CDR3 nucleotides read TGCGCCAGCGAAAAACAGGAAAACATTCAGTACTTC. It yields the protein CASEKQENIQYF.

This clone appeared a few times. This rearrangement joins TRBV28 to TRBJ2-7; 8 bases are shared with TRBD1. The CDR3 sequence is 13 residues long. The germline CDR1 and CDR2 sequences are MDHEN and SYDVKM. V trimming: 5 bases; J trimming: 6 bases; junction bases outside the gene matches: 6. The CDR3 coding sequence is TGTGCCAGCAGTGCCCGACAGGGGTTCGAGCAGTACTTC. Translated: CASSARQGFEQYF.

This clone was seen only a few times. The chain uses TRBV15 and TRBJ2-5; D is perhaps TRBD1 (5 bases). Trimming removed 4 bases from V and 1 base from J, with 10 bases in between. The CDR3 has 14 residues. Germline-derived CDR1 and CDR2 are LNHNV and YYDKDF (reference sequence). The CDR3 region has the DNA TGTGCCACCAGCAAACGGCAGGGCCAAGAGACCCAGTACTTC. Translating it yields CATSKRQGQETQYF.

This chain connects TRBV5-4 to TRBJ2-7; TRBD1 matches at 8 bases. This CDR3 spans 15 amino acids. Germline loops: CDR1 SGHNT, CDR2 YYREEE (reference sequence). The V segment lost 3 bases and the J segment 1 base; nucleotides outside the gene matches: 6. The CDR3 sequence is CASSWTGRESYEQYF. The DNA of the CDR3 is TGTGCCAGCAGCTGGACAGGGAGAGAGTCCTACGAGCAGTACTTC. Looking up the rest from reference TRBV5-4 and TRBJ2-7 gives the full variable domain: ETGVTQSPTHLIKTRGQQVTLRCSSQSGHNTVSWYQQALGQGPQFIFQYYREEENGRGNFPPRFSGLQFPNYSSELNVNALELDDSALYLCASSWTGRESYEQYFGPGTRLTVT.

This sequence joins TRBV7-2 and TRBJ1-2; 7 nucleotides line up with TRBD1. Unmatched junction bases numbered 10, after V lost 5 bases and J lost 4 bases. The germline V gene encodes CDR1 SGHTA and CDR2 FQGNSA. The CDR3 has 15 residues. In DNA form, the CDR3 reads TGTGCCAGCAGCCTTCGACAGGGACAACCCTATGGCTACACCTTC. It yields the protein CASSLRQGQPYGYTF.

The chain is built from TRBV6-6 and TRBJ2-5, with D maybe TRBD1 (5 bases). The germline V gene has CDR1 MNHNY and CDR2 SVGAGI (reference sequence). Trimming left V 2 bases short and J 5 bases short, with 12 bases between. The CDR3 has 14 amino acids. The CDR3, as DNA: TGTGCCAGCAGTTACGGCGGCAGGGCCGAGACCCAGTACTTC. This encodes CASSYGGRAETQYF.

The chain couples TRBV23-1 to TRBJ1-2; D is perhaps TRBD1 (5 bases). TRBV23-1 is labeled an ORF, and its function is uncertain. The germline V and J ends were trimmed by 3 bases and 4 bases, with 18 bases remaining between them. There are 16 residues in the CDR3. CDR3 sequence: CASSQSYRDRVYGYTF. The CDR3 DNA is TGCGCCAGCAGTCAGTCCTACCGGGACCGTGTCTATGGCTACACCTTC.

In DNA, the CDR3 is TGCAGCGTTGACGGATTAGGCAATACGCAGTATTTT. The encoded protein is CSVDGLGNTQYF. V gene TRBV29-1 combines with J gene TRBJ2-3, with unresolved D. The CDR3 runs 12 residues. Germline lookup yields CDR1 SQVTM and CDR2 ANQGSEA. The V end was cut by 3 bases, the J end by 7 bases, with 11 bases between.